These 32 T cell receptor beta chains were sequenced from one sample in a study of blood T cells in healthy people across ages. Combining a sample-barcoded 5' primer with a J-beta primer mix, a second PCR ran for about 7 to 11 cycles. TCRdb itself ran the 5' RACE reads through MiXCR, one entry per CDR3 protein. Among about 1,500,000 distinct CDR3 sequences listed, roughly 45% were seen once. Sequenced: blood. These receptor sequences come from a woman younger than 35 in good health.

J is TRBJ2-2 and V is TRBV7-3; possibly TRBD2 for D (6 bases). The germline CDR1 and CDR2 sequences are SGHTA and FQGTGA. Trimming took 5 bases from V and 3 from J, leaving 10 bases between them. This CDR3 has 14 residues. CDR3 nucleotides: TGTGCCAGCAGCCGGACTAAAGACACCGGGGAGCTGTTTTTT. Translating it yields CASSRTKDTGELFF.

V is TRBV14 and J is TRBJ2-5; D gene unclear. The DNA end is more similar to TRBJ2-7, so the J call may be wrong. Germline V gives CDR1 SGHDN, CDR2 FVKESK. The CDR3 runs to 16 residues. The CDR3 bases are TGTGCCAGCAGCCAAGCGAACAGACCCCTTCCCTACGAGCAGTACTTC. Its protein is CASSQANRPLPYEQYF.

The chain has TRBV20-1 and TRBJ2-2; D uncertain. The CDR3 has 13 residues. The V gene lost 3 bases and the J gene lost 3 bases, with 8 bases spanning the gap. Germline assignment: CDR1 DFQATT and CDR2 SNEGSKA (reference sequence). The CDR3 DNA sequence: TGCAGTGCTAGGAATTCCTACACCGGGGAGCTGTTTTTT. Its protein is CSARNSYTGELFF.

This clonotype has a count of ten or more. The CDR3 coding sequence is TGCAGTGCTAGGGGGAGGACTAGCGGTTACAATGAGCAGTTCTTC. Translation: CSARGRTSGYNEQFF. The V and J genes are TRBV20-1 and TRBJ2-1; 10 bases map to TRBD2. Germline values: CDR1 DFQATT, CDR2 SNEGSKA (reference sequence). CDR3 size: 15 residues. J was trimmed by 4 bases and V by 3 bases; bases with no gene match: 6.

The table lists this clonotype with many counts. The chain carries TRBV12-3 or TRBV12-4 and TRBJ2-7, with 10 bases lining up with TRBD1. Trimming removed 6 bases from V and 5 bases from J; junction bases left unmatched: 7. The CDR3 is 14 residues long. CDR3 region: CASSPTGGSDEQYF. DNA for the CDR3: TGTGCCAGCAGCCCGACAGGGGGCTCGGACGAGCAGTACTTC.

This chain connects TRBV5-1 to TRBJ2-5, with 7 bases that match TRBD1. Losses at the gene ends were 3 bases for V and 1 base for J; bases not matched to a gene: 9. Germline V gives CDR1 SGHRS, CDR2 YFSETQ. The CDR3 runs to 16 residues. The CDR3 reads CASSSLTGLGQETQYF. In DNA form, the CDR3 reads TGCGCCAGCAGCTCGCTGACAGGGTTGGGCCAAGAGACCCAGTACTTC.

The V gene is TRBV27, the J gene TRBJ1-4; 8 bases are shared with TRBD1. Losses at the gene ends were 5 bases for V and 0 bases for J; bases not matched to a gene: 11. The germline gives CDR1 MNHEY, CDR2 SMNVEV (reference sequence). The CDR3 has 18 residues. CDR3 in DNA: TGTGCCAGCAGTCCCCGACAGGGGAGGGGAACAACTAATGAAAAACTGTTTTTT. It specifies CASSPRQGRGTTNEKLFF.

This clonotype occurred once. The chain links TRBV12-3 or TRBV12-4 to TRBJ2-1; 10 nucleotides line up with TRBD2. The end of the DNA aligns better with TRBJ2-7, so the J call may be wrong. This CDR3 spans 16 amino acids. CDR3 bases: TGTGCCAGCAGTTTTAGCGGGGGGCCCCACTACAATGAGCAGTACTTC. It yields the protein CASSFSGGPHYNEQYF.

The genes are TRBV5-1 and TRBJ2-5; D uncertain. Trimming stripped 4 bases from V and 1 base from J, with 14 bases between. In germline, CDR1 is SGHRS, CDR2 YFSETQ. The CDR3 has 15 amino acids. The CDR3 loop is CASSLTPGVQETQYF. CDR3 bases: TGCGCCAGCAGCCTAACACCGGGCGTCCAAGAGACCCAGTACTTC.

CDR3 coding DNA: TGTGCCAGCAGGGGCGGGACAGGCTTTAACTATGGCTACACCTTC. This codes for CASRGGTGFNYGYTF. The chain combines TRBV6-6 with TRBJ1-2; TRBD1 agrees at 8 bases. V lost 6 bases and J lost 1; bases outside the gene matches: 7. The germline gives CDR1 MNHNY, CDR2 SVGAGI (reference sequence). This CDR3 is 15 amino acids long.

The J gene is TRBJ2-1, the V gene TRBV12-3 or TRBV12-4; 8 nucleotides line up with TRBD2. Losses at the gene ends were 9 bases for V and 4 bases for J; bases not matched to a gene: 14. The CDR3 has 16 residues. CDR3 in DNA: TGTGCCAGTATGCCAGCAAGACTAGCGCGATACAATGAGCAGTTCTTC. It encodes CASMPARLARYNEQFF.

The J gene is TRBJ1-2, the V gene TRBV7-8; D is perhaps TRBD1 (5 bases). Germline V gene data show CDR1 as SGHVS and CDR2 as FQNEAQ. V lost 4 bases to trimming and J lost 6 bases, with 18 bases between them. This CDR3 contains 15 residues. In DNA, the CDR3 is TGTGCCAGCAGCTCCAGGGAAGGCGGAAGAAATGGCTACACCTTC. It encodes CASSSREGGRNGYTF.

This clonotype was counted only a few times. This chain joins TRBV6-1 and TRBJ1-2, with a weak D call TRBD1 (6 bases). In germline, CDR1 is MNHNS, CDR2 SASEGT. The CDR3 contains 14 residues. V was pared by 5 bases and J by 5 bases, with 15 bases between. The DNA of the CDR3 is TGTGCCAGCAGTACAGGGTTGAGTGCATATGGCTACACCTTC. Residues: CASSTGLSAYGYTF.

This chain uses TRBV29-1 with TRBJ2-7; D might be TRBD1 or TRBD2, each matching 5 bases. The V gene lost 7 bases and the J gene lost 0 bases, with 13 bases spanning the gap. There are 13 residues in the CDR3. Germline CDR1 reads SQVTM; CDR2 reads ANQGSEA. The CDR3: CSANGANSYEQYF. In DNA, the CDR3 is TGCAGCGCAAACGGGGCGAACTCCTACGAGCAGTACTTC.

The CDR3 DNA reads as TGTGCCAGCACCTTGACTAGCGGTGACACCGGGGAGCTGTTTTTT. The encoded protein is CASTLTSGDTGELFF. The genes are TRBV6-1 and TRBJ2-2, with 9 bases fitting TRBD2. In germline, CDR1 is MNHNS, CDR2 SASEGT. J gave up 3 bases and V 7 bases, and 6 bases lay outside the gene matches. The CDR3 spans 15 residues.

The V call is TRBV20-1, the J call TRBJ1-4; 7 bases are shared with TRBD1. The CDR3 sequence is 19 residues long. V shed 3 bases and J 6 bases; nucleotides not matched to a gene: 22. Germline values: CDR1 DFQATT, CDR2 SNEGSKA (reference sequence). This CDR3 reads CSASNNRGAAILGDEKLFF. The CDR3 bases are TGCAGTGCTAGCAACAACAGGGGCGCAGCTATTTTGGGGGATGAAAAACTGTTTTTT.

This clonotype was found a few times. This chain uses TRBV20-1 with TRBJ1-6; D is unclear. Trimming cost V 2 bases and J 0 bases, with 8 bases left between them. This CDR3 spans 15 amino acids. The germline V gene encodes CDR1 DFQATT and CDR2 SNEGSKA (reference sequence). The CDR3 DNA sequence: TGCAGTGCTAGACGTTCGAGCTCCTATAATTCACCCCTCCACTTT. Amino acid sequence: CSARRSSSYNSPLHF.

V is TRBV15 and J is TRBJ2-3; tentatively, D is TRBD1 (5 bases). CDR1 is LNHNV, CDR2 YYDKDF, per germline (reference sequence). Trimming took off 0 bases at V and 2 bases at J, with 9 bases between the two ends. This CDR3 is built from 15 residues. The CDR3 region has the DNA TGTGCCACCAGCAGAGACGGACAAATCACAGATACGCAGTATTTT. Amino acids: CATSRDGQITDTQYF.

This sequence joins TRBV6-2 or TRBV6-3 and TRBJ2-3; no clear D. The CDR3 loop spans 16 amino acids. Germline V gene data show CDR1 as MNHEY and CDR2 as SVGEGT. The germline V and J ends were trimmed by 6 bases and 6 bases, with 22 bases remaining between them. Written as DNA, the CDR3 is TGTGCCAGCAGCGTACTAATCGGCTCGACTCACGATACGCAGTATTTT. Residues: CASSVLIGSTHDTQYF.

The chain employs TRBV29-1 and TRBJ2-2; 8 bases fit TRBD1. This CDR3 comprises 15 residues. Unmatched junction bases numbered 7, after V lost 0 bases and J lost 7 bases. The germline CDR1 and CDR2 sequences are SQVTM and ANQGSEA. CDR3 sequence: CSVEDSAGGFGELFF. CDR3 sequence (DNA): TGCAGCGTTGAAGATTCGGCAGGGGGCTTCGGGGAGCTGTTTTTT.

This clonotype was seen a few times. The CDR3 here is CSAREGGPNTEAFF. The CDR3 coding sequence is TGCAGTGCTAGAGAGGGGGGACCCAACACTGAAGCTTTCTTT. The J gene is TRBJ1-1, the V gene TRBV20-1; D is perhaps TRBD1 (5 bases). The V and J ends lost 0 bases and 2 bases respectively, with 10 bases between them. CDR1 and CDR2 (germline): DFQATT, SNEGSKA (reference sequence). There are 14 residues in the CDR3.

A remark on this clonotype: At one end the junction does not follow the germline gene, possibly because of a read error. This rearrangement joins TRBV2 to TRBJ1-2; possibly TRBD1 for D (5 bases). The CDR3 contains 13 residues. Germline V lookup: CDR1 SNHLY, CDR2 FYNNEI. CDR3 sequence reads: CTSSGGEVGGYTF. For the CDR3, the DNA is TGTACCAGCAGTGGAGGGGAAGTCGGGGGCTACACCTTC.

The V call is TRBV6-1, the J call TRBJ1-2, with TRBD1 matching 7 bases. Germline values: CDR1 MNHNS, CDR2 SASEGT. V shed 11 bases, J shed 6 bases, and the junction held 12 bases outside the gene matches. The CDR3 has 13 amino acids. The CDR3 here is CASQGTARDGYTF. CDR3 nucleotides: TGTGCCTCACAGGGGACAGCTCGAGATGGCTACACCTTC.

This chain links TRBV12-3 or TRBV12-4 with TRBJ2-7; 8 nucleotides agree with TRBD2. This CDR3 has 15 amino acids. The V gene end was trimmed by 3 bases and the J gene end by 2 bases; junction bases not matched to a gene: 6. The CDR3, as DNA: TGTGCCAGCAGTTTTCAGCGGGAGCGGACCTACGAGCAGTACTTC. Residues: CASSFQRERTYEQYF.

This rearrangement joins TRBV29-1 to TRBJ1-2, with 10 positions matching TRBD1. CDR1 is SQVTM, CDR2 ANQGSEA, per germline. This CDR3 has 16 residues. V shed 6 bases and J 4 bases; nucleotides not matched to a gene: 14. The CDR3 coding sequence is TGCAGCGTGGACAGGGGGAGGGACAGTGATCGCTATGGCTACACCTTC. Translating gives CSVDRGRDSDRYGYTF.

A few counts support this clonotype. V usage is TRBV10-3 and J usage is TRBJ1-6; a weak D match, TRBD1 (5 bases). Germline-derived CDR1 and CDR2 are ENHRY and SYGVKD. The CDR3 totals 14 residues. V lost 2 bases, J lost 7 bases, and 9 bases lay in between. For the CDR3, the DNA is TGTGCCATCAGTGAGCGTGAGGGGAATTCACCCCTCCACTTT. Amino acid sequence: CAISEREGNSPLHF.

The rearrangement uses TRBV10-3 and TRBJ1-2; TRBD1 agrees at 11 bases. The CDR3 is 15 residues long. CDR1 ENHRY and CDR2 SYGVKD come from the germline V gene. J lost 6 bases, V lost 3 bases, and 6 bases had no gene match. As DNA, the CDR3 is TGTGCCATCAGTGATCGGGACAGGGGGGAGCATGGCTACACCTTC. Amino acids: CAISDRDRGEHGYTF.

This clonotype was seen only a few times. V is TRBV20-1 and J is TRBJ2-1; 7 nucleotides match TRBD1. This CDR3 spans 12 amino acids. V lost 5 bases, J lost 8 bases, and 6 bases stayed unmatched. Looked up from germline, CDR1 is DFQATT and CDR2 is SNEGSKA (reference sequence). The CDR3: CSAPRQGYEQFF. DNA for the CDR3: TGCAGTGCTCCCCGACAGGGCTATGAGCAGTTCTTC.

The V and J genes are TRBV29-1 and TRBJ1-1, with D possibly being TRBD1 (6 bases). Germline loops: CDR1 SQVTM, CDR2 ANQGSEA. Trimming left V 6 bases short and J 3 bases short, with 14 bases between. This CDR3 is 13 amino acids long. The CDR3 here is CSVRGGQYTEAFF. The CDR3 DNA reads TGCAGCGTCCGGGGCGGACAGTACACTGAAGCTTTCTTT.

This clonotype has a handful of counts. V usage is TRBV6-4 and J usage is TRBJ2-3; D is tentatively TRBD1 or TRBD2 (5 bases each). This CDR3 region has 14 residues. Germline CDR1 is MRHNA and CDR2 is SNTAGT. V lost 0 bases and J lost 3, with 7 bases in between. The CDR3 nucleotides are TGTGCCAGCAGTGACTCGAGGGGAACAGATACGCAGTATTTT. Translating it yields CASSDSRGTDTQYF.

In its sample, this clonotype was seen a few times. V and J are TRBV5-1 and TRBJ1-2; D remains unclear. Germline CDR1 and CDR2: SGHRS and YFSETQ. V was pared by 0 bases and J by 8 bases, with 11 bases between. The CDR3 runs to 13 residues. DNA of the CDR3: TGCGCCAGCAGCTTGGAGGTGGGCTTCGGCTACACCTTC. Translated: CASSLEVGFGYTF. The full variable domain, rest sourced from reference TRBV5-1 and TRBJ1-2, is KAGVTQTPRYLIKTRGQQVTLSCSPISGHRSVSWYQQTPGQGLQFLFEYFSETQRNKGNFPGRFSGRQFSNSRSEMNVSTLELGDSALYLCASSLEVGFGYTFGSGTRLTVV.

In its sample, this clonotype was seen a few times. V and J are TRBV4-1 and TRBJ2-7, with D possibly being TRBD1 (6 bases). Between the trimmed V and J ends, which lost 5 bases and 0 bases, there was a span of 14 bases. From germline, CDR1 is MGHRA and CDR2 YSYEKL. The CDR3 has 15 amino acids. This chain's CDR3 is CASSKGEQSSYEQYF. The CDR3 DNA follows: TGCGCCAGCAGCAAGGGGGAGCAGAGCTCCTACGAGCAGTACTTC.